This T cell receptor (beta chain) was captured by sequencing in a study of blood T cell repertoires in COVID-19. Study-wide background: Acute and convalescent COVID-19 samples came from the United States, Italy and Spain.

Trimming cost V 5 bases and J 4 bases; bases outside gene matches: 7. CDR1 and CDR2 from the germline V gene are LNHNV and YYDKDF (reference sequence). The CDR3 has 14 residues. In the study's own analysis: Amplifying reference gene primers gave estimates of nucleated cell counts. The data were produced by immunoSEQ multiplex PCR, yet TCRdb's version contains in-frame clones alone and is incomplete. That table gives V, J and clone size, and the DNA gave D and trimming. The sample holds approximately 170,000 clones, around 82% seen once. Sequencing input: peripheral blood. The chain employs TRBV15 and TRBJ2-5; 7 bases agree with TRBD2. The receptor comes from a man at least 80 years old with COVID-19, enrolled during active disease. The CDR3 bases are TGTGCCACCAGCTTACGCGGGGGAGGAGAGACCCAGTACTTC. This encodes CATSLRGGGETQYF.